The source of this T cell receptor beta chain is a study of identifying expanded T cells in peripheral blood. The table lists this clone with a count of one. Antigen unknown. Relative to the germline gene, one junction end is altered; a read error may explain this. Findings and limits, study-wide: Over two and four weeks, about 15 and 19 clones changed, versus around 1.3 between replicates. Variance in clone template counts between approximately two-week samples significantly increased with total template count across all healthy donors.

Here immunoSEQ multiplex PCR was the method, and the copy in TCRdb shows in-frame clones only, minus some. Of about 82,000 clones in the sample, 85% to 90% are singletons; the top ten hold roughly 7%. Collection occurred without any documented infections or immune events in donors. The germline gives CDR1 SGHRS, CDR2 YFSETQ. The CDR3 is 12 residues long. The sequence was collected from a person aged 18 to 70 in good health. Sequenced sample: blood. The chain joins TRBV5-1 to TRBJ1-2; no clear D. CDR3 sequence: CASSFNEPPSNF. The CDR3 region has the DNA TGCGCCAGCAGCTTCAACGAGCCACCTAGTAACTTC. Using reference TRBV5-1 and TRBJ1-2 for the parts outside the CDR3, the full variable domain is KAGVTQTPRYLIKTRGQQVTLSCSPISGHRSVSWYQQTPGQGLQFLFEYFSETQRNKGNFPGRFSGRQFSNSRSEMNVSTLELGDSALYLCASSFNEPPSNFGSGTRLTVV.